The 4 T cell receptor beta chains below all came from one sample that was sequenced in a study of blood T cell repertoires in COVID-19. Data came from immunoSEQ multiplex PCR; TCRdb stores just in-frame clones and leaves some out. The table lists about 140,000 clones, about three quarters of them singletons. Sequenced sample: peripheral blood. These TCRs come from a woman at least 80 years old with active or convalescent COVID-19.

The chain is built from TRBV5-1 and TRBJ2-2, with 8 bases identical to TRBD1. Trimming took 4 bases from V and 3 from J; bases not matched to a gene: 2. The CDR3 extends over 14 amino acids. CDR1 SGHRS and CDR2 YFSETQ come from the germline V gene. CDR3 residues: CASSLTGDTGELFF. Here the CDR3 DNA reads TGCGCCAGCAGCCTGACAGGGGACACCGGGGAGCTGTTTTTT.

The V and J genes are TRBV7-2 and TRBJ1-5; TRBD1 matches at 12 bases. The germline V gene encodes CDR1 SGHTA and CDR2 FQGNSA. This CDR3 has 18 amino acids. V gave up 5 bases and J gave up 0 bases; unmatched junction bases: 8. The CDR3 coding sequence is TGTGCCAGCAGCCATCCTTGGGACAGGGGGCCTAGCAATCAGCCCCAGCATTTT. As protein: CASSHPWDRGPSNQPQHF.

This clone was seen just once. The chain links TRBV7-3 to TRBJ2-1; TRBD1 aligns across 7 bases. The trim removed 5 bases at V and 14 bases at J, leaving 12 bases unmatched. The germline gives CDR1 SGHTA, CDR2 FQGTGA. CDR3 length: 13 residues. The CDR3 DNA is TGTGCCAGCAGCCAGGGGACAGCTACACGAGAGTTCTTC. The encoded protein is CASSQGTATREFF. Full variable domain (outside the CDR3, taken from reference TRBV7-3 and TRBJ2-1): GAGVSQTPSNKVTEKGKYVELRCDPISGHTALYWYRQSLGQGPEFLIYFQGTGAADDSGLPNDRFFAVRPEGSVSTLKIQRTERGDSAVYLCASSQGTATREFFGPGTRLTVL.

A few counts support this clone. The chain couples TRBV10-3 to TRBJ1-1; D is undetermined. Germline V CDR1 and CDR2: ENHRY, SYGVKD. The CDR3 runs to 13 residues. Deletions cut 7 bases from V and 4 bases from J, with 13 bases between. CDR3 in DNA: TGTGCCATCACCGGGTTGGGAGGCACTGAAGCTTTCTTT. Its protein is CAITGLGGTEAFF.